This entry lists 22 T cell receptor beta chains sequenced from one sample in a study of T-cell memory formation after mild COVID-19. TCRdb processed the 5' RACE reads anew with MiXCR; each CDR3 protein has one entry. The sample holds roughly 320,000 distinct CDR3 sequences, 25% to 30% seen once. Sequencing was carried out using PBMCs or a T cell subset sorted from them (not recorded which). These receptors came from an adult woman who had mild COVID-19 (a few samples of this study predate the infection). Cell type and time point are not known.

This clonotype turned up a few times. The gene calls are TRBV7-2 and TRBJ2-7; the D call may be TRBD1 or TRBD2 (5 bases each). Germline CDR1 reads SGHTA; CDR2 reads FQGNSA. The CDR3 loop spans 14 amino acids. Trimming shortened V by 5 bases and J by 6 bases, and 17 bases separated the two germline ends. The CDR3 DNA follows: TGTGCCAGCAGCGTCGGGACGGATCTCTCCGAGCAGTACTTC. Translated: CASSVGTDLSEQYF.

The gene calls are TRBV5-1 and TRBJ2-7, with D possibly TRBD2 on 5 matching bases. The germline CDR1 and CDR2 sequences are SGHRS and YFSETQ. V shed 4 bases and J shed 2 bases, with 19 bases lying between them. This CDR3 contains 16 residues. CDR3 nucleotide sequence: TGCGCCAGCAGCCCACCGTTTGGAGAGGGCCCCTACGAGCAGTACTTC. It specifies CASSPPFGEGPYEQYF.

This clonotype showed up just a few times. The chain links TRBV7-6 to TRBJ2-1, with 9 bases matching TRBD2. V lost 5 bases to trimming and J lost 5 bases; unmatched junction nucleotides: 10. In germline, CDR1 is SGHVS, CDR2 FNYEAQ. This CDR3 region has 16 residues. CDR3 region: CASSRSRLAADNEQFF. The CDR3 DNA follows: TGTGCCAGCAGCCGATCCCGACTAGCGGCAGACAATGAGCAGTTCTTC.

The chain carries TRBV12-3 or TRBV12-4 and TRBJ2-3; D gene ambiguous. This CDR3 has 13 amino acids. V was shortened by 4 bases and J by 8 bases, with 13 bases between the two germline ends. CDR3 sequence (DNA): TGTGCCAGCAGTTCCGGGCCACTGGGTACGCAGTATTTT. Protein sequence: CASSSGPLGTQYF.

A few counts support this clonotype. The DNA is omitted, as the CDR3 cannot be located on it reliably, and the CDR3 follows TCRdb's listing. CDR3 sequence: CASSQEGLGPTGGNCFF. The chain links TRBV4-1 to TRBJ1-4. The germline CDR1 and CDR2 sequences are MGHRA and YSYEKL. The CDR3 is 17 amino acids in total, end residues counted.

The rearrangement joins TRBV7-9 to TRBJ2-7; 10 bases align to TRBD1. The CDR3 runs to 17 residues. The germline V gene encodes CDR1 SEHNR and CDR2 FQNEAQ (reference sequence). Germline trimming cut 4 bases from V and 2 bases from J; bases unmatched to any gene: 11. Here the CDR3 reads CASSSASSGQGPYEQYF. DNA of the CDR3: TGTGCCAGCAGCTCCGCCTCCTCGGGACAGGGGCCCTACGAGCAGTACTTC.

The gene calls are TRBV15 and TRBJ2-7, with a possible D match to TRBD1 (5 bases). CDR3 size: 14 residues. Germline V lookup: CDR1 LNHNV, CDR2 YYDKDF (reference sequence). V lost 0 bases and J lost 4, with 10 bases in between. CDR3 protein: CATSREDRPYEQYF. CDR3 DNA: TGTGCCACCAGCAGAGAAGACAGACCATACGAGCAGTACTTC.

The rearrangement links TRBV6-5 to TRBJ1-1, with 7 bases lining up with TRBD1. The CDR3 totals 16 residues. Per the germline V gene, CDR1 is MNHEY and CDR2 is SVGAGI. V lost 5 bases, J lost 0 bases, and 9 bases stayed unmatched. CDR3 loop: CASSQGERRMNTEAFF. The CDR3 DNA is TGTGCCAGCAGTCAGGGGGAGAGACGGATGAACACTGAAGCTTTCTTT.

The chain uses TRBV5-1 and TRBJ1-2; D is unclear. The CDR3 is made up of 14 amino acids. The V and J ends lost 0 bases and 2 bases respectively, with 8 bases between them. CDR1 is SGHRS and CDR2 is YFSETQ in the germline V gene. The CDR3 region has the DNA TGCGCCAGCAGCTTGGACACGGGCAACTATGGCTACACCTTC. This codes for CASSLDTGNYGYTF.

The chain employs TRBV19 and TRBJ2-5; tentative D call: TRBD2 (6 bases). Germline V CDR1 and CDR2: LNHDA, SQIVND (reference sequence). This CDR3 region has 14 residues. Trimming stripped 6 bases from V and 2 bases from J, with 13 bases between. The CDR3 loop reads CASRGRGWQETQYF. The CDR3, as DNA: TGTGCCAGTAGAGGACGGGGGTGGCAAGAGACCCAGTACTTC. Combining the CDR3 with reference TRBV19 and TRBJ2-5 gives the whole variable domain DGGITQSPKYLFRKEGQNVTLSCEQNLNHDAMYWYRQDPGQGLRLIYYSQIVNDFQKGDIAEGYSVSREKKESFPLTVTSAQKNPTAFYLCASRGRGWQETQYFGPGTRLLVL.

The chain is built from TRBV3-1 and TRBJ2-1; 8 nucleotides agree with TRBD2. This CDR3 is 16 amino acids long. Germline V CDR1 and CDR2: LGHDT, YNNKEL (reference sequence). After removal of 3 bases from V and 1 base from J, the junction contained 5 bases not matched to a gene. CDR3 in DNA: TGTGCCAGCAGCCACCCGGGACTAGGGTCCTACAATGAGCAGTTCTTC. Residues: CASSHPGLGSYNEQFF.

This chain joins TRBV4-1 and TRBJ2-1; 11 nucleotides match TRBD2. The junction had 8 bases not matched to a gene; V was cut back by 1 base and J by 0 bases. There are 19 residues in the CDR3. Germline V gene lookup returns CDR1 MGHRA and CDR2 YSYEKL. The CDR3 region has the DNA TGCGCCAGCAGCCAAGGGGGACTAGCGGTAAATAGCTCCTACAATGAGCAGTTCTTC. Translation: CASSQGGLAVNSSYNEQFF.

CDR3 bases: TGTGCCAGCAGCTCAAGCCGAGATGGGTACACCGGGGAGCTGTTTTTT. This codes for CASSSSRDGYTGELFF. V gene TRBV6-4 combines with J gene TRBJ2-2, with no clear D. CDR3 length equals 16 residues. Germline values: CDR1 MRHNA, CDR2 SNTAGT. V was cut by 6 bases and J by 3 bases, with 17 bases left in between.

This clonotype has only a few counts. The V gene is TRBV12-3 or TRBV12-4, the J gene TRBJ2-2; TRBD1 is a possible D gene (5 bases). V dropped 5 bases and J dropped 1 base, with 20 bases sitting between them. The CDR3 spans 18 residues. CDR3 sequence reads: CASSPRSYLGVNTGELFF. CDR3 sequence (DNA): TGTGCCAGCAGTCCGCGCTCCTACCTAGGGGTGAACACCGGGGAGCTGTTTTTT.

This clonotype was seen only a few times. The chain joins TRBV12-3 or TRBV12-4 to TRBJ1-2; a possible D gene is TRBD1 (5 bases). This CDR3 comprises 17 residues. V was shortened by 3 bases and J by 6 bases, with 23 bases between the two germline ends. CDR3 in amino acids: CASSFFGQAGGANGYTF. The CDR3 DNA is TGTGCCAGCAGTTTTTTCGGCCAGGCAGGAGGGGCGAATGGCTACACCTTC.

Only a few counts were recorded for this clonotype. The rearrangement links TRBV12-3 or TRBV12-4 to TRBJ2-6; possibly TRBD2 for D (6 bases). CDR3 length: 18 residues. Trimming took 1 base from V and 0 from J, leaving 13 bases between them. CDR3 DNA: TGTGCCAGCAGTTTAGGGTACGGGAGTTACTCTGGGGCCAACGTCCTGACTTTC. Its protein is CASSLGYGSYSGANVLTF.

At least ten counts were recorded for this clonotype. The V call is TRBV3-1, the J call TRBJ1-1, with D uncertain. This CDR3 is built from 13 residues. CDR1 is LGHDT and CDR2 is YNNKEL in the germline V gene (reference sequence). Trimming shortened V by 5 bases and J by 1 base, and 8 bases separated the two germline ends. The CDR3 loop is CASSVTENTEAFF. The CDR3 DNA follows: TGTGCCAGCAGCGTGACCGAGAACACTGAAGCTTTCTTT.

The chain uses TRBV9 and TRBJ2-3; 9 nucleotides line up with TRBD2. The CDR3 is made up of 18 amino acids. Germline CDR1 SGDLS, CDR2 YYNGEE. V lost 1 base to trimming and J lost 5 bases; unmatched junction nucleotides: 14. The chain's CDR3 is CASSVSFVAGAGGDTQYF. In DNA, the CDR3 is TGTGCCAGCAGCGTATCCTTCGTAGCGGGGGCCGGGGGAGATACGCAGTATTTT.

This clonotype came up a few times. CDR3 sequence (DNA): TGTGCCAGCAGCGTTAGTTCCATGAACACTGAAGCTTTCTTT. Translation: CASSVSSMNTEAFF. The rearrangement uses TRBV9 and TRBJ1-1, with no clear D. Trimming shortened V by 2 bases and J by 0 bases, and 8 bases separated the two germline ends. Germline-derived CDR1 and CDR2 are SGDLS and YYNGEE. The CDR3 extends over 14 amino acids.

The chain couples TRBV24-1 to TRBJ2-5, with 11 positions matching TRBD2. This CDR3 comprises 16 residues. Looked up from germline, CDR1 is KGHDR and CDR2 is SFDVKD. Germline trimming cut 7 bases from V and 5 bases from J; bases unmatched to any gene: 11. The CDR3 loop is CATSRQLTSGSETQYF. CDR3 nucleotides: TGTGCCACCAGCCGACAACTTACTAGCGGGAGTGAGACCCAGTACTTC.

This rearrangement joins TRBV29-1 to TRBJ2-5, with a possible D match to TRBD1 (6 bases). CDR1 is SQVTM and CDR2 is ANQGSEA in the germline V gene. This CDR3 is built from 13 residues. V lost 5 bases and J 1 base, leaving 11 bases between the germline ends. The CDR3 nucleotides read TGCAGCGTTTGGATGGACAGCCAAGAGACCCAGTACTTC. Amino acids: CSVWMDSQETQYF.

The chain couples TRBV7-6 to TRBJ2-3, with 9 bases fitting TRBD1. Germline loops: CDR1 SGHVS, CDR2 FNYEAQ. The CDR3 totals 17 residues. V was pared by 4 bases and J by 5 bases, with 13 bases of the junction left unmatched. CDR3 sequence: CASSSSPGTGSGDTQYF. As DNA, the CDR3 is TGTGCCAGCAGCTCGAGCCCGGGGACAGGGTCCGGAGATACGCAGTATTTT. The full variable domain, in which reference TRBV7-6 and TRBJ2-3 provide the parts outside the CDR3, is GAGVSQSPRYKVTKRGQDVALRCDPISGHVSLYWYRQALGQGPEFLTYFNYEAQQDKSGLPNDRFSAERPEGSISTLTIQRTEQRDSAMYRCASSSSPGTGSGDTQYFGPGTRLTVL.